This T cell receptor beta chain stems from a study of blood T cell repertoires in COVID-19. Study as a whole: Material from acute and convalescent COVID-19 was sourced from the United States, Italy and Spain. Sources were T cells, B-cell-depleted T cells, or PBMCs; the material itself was cDNA or gDNA.

In the study's own analysis: Amplification of reference gene primers provided the estimated nucleated cell counts. The assay was immunoSEQ multiplex PCR, and TCRdb's table has in-frame clones only and misses some. V and J calls and clone size are given by that table; D and trimming were obtained from the DNA. There are roughly 60,000 clones in the sample; roughly 87% occur only once, and around 10% lies in the top ten. The sequencing sample was made of peripheral blood. This clonotype was sampled from a human donor with acute or convalescent COVID-19. The donor label of this sample is uncertain.

CDR3 amino acids: CASSETVRQGVSNSPLHF. CDR3 DNA sequence: TGTGCCAGCAGTGAAACCGTTAGACAGGGGGTTTCTAATTCACCCCTCCACTTT. V is TRBV2 and J is TRBJ1-6, with 9 bases fitting TRBD1. CDR3 length equals 18 residues. The V and J ends lost 2 bases and 6 bases, in that order; junction bases with no gene match: 11. The germline CDR1 and CDR2 sequences are SNHLY and FYNNEI.